This TCR beta chain derives from a study of blood T cell repertoires in COVID-19. Generated by immunoSEQ multiplex PCR, the TCRdb table keeps only in-frame clones and is missing some. In the table there are approximately 200,000 clones, about nine tenths of which are singletons. This TCR was recovered from a woman aged 25 to 39 who had recovered from COVID-19. The sequencing input was PBMCs or T cells enriched from blood (not recorded which).

The CDR3 region is CAWSFRRNTEAFF. In DNA form, the CDR3 reads TGTGCCTGGAGTTTCCGTCGGAACACTGAAGCTTTCTTT. J is TRBJ1-1 and V is TRBV30; no definite D call. Trimming took off 2 bases at V and 1 base at J, with 8 bases between the two ends. The CDR3 has 13 amino acids. The germline gives CDR1 GTSNPN, CDR2 SVGIG (reference sequence).